The T cell receptor beta chain under discussion was sequenced for a study of OX40 agonist ivuxolimab in advanced cancers. The CDR3 has 14 residues. Per the germline V gene, CDR1 is SGHTA and CDR2 is FQGNSA. The V segment lost 2 bases and the J segment 4 bases; nucleotides outside the gene matches: 4. This table comes from immunoSEQ multiplex PCR, and its TCRdb copy is limited to in-frame clones, with some not included. The data show 55,000 to 65,000 clones, around 86% seen once. Sequencing was performed on CD4+ or CD8+ T cells sorted from blood, taken in a trial of the OX40 agonist ivuxolimab. The clonotype comes from an adult with an advanced solid tumor such as melanoma, head and neck, liver or kidney cancer. J is TRBJ1-1 and V is TRBV7-2, with 7 bases aligning to TRBD1. CDR3 in amino acids: CASSLTAGGTEAFF. In DNA form, the CDR3 reads TGTGCCAGCAGCTTAACTGCAGGGGGCACTGAAGCTTTCTTT.